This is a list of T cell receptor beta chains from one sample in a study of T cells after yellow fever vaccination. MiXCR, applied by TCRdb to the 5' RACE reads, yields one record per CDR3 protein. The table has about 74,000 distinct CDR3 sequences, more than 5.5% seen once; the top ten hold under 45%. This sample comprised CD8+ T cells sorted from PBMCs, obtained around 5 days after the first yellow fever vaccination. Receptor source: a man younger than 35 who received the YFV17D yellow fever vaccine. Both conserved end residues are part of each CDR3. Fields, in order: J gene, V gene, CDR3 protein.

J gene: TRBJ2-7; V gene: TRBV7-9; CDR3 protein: CASSSGTPFYEQYF
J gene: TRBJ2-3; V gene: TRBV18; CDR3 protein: CASSTGGRFTDTQYF
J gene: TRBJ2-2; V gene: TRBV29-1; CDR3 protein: CSVALVVTGELFF
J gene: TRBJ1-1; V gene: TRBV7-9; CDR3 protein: CASSLTGGPEAFF
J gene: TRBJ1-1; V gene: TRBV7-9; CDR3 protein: CASIDAREGTEAFF
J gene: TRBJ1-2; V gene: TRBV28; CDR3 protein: CASTNWTGGSYGYTF
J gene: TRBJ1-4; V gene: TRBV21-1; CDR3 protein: CASTPGEGTANEKLFF
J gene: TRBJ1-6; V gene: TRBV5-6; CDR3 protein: CASSFYSAGAAGNSPLHF
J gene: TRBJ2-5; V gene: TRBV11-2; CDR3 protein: CASSPGVLAGGVPETQYF
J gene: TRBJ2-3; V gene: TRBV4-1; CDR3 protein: CASSQVLGLAGRGDTQYF
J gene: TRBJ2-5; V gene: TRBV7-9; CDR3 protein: CASSFTGGGGQETQYF
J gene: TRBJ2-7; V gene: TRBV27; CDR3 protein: CASSLSGITYEQYF
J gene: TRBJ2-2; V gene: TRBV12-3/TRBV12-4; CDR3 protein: CASSHGGTLNTGELFF
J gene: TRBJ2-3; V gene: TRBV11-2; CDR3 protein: CASGSSGATEDTQYF
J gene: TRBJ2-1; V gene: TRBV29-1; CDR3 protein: CSGGLAGFSYNEQFF
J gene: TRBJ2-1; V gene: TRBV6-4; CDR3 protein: CASSDDSDRGGEQFF
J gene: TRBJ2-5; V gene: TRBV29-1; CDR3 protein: CSVADTRVLTQYF
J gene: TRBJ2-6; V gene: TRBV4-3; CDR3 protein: CASSQVRETGANVLTF
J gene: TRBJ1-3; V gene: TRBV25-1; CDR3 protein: CASSEFSGSAGNTIYF
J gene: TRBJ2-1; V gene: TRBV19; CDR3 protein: CASSMMGTGGNEQFF
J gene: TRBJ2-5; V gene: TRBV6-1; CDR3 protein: CASSPQGSQETQYF
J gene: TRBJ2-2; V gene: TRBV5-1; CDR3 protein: CASSYDTGHTGELFF
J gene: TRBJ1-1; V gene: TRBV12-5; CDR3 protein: CASGFGTGITEAFF
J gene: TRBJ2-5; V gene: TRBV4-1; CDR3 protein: CASSHSGWETQYF
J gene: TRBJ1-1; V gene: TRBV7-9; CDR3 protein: CASSLPTGNTEAFF
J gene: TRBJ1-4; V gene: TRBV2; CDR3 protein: CASRVGTDEKLFF
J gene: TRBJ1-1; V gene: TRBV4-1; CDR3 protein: CASSQVEGQIMNTEAFF
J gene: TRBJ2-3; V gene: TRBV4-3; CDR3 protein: CASSPGAVKQTDTQYF
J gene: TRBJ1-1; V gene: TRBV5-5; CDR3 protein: CASSLQGANTEAFF
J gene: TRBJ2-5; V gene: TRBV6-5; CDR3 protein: CASSYSGPPQYF
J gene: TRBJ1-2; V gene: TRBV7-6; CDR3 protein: CASTYEAGYTF
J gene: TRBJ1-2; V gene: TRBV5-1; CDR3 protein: CASSLIGRSYGYTF
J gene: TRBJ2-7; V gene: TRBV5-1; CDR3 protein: CASSFDRGDYEQYF
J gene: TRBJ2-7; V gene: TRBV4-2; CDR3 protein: CASSPDSAYEQYF
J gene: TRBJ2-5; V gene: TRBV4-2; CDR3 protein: CASSQDSGGAETQYF
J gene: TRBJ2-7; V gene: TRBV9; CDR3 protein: CAREGDSYGYYEQYF
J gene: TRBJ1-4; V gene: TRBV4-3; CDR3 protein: CASSQVYGTGENEKLFF
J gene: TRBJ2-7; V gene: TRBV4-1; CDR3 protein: CASSQWTGGYEQYF
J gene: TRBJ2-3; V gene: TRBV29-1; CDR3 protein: CSASSGGIRADTQYF
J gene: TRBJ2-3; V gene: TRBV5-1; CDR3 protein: CASSLARGGRDTQYF
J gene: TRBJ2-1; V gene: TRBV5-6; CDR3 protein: CASSLDSPNEQFF
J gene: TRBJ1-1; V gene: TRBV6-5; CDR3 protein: CASSYSARGAGAFF
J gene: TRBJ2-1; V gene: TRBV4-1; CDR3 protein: CASSQGAGAASEYNEQFF
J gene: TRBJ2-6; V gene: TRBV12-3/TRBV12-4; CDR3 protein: CALSQTSGGTSGANVLTF
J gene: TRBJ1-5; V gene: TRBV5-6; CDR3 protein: CASSPGLGPPQHF
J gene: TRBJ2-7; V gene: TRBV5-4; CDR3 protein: CASSNRGNEQYF
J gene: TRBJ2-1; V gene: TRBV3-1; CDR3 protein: CASCHPAWLPTSYNEQFF
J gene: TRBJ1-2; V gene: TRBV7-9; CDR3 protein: CASSLPGDYGYTF
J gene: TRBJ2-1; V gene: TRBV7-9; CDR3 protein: CASSPRGIPYNEQFF
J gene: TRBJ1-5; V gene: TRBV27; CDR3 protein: CASSLLFFYSNQPQHF
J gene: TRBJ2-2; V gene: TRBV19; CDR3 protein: CASSLTAPGELFF
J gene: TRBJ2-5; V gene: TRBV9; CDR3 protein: CASSVGTSDKETQYF
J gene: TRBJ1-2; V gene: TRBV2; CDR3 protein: CASSPGVGGPNYGYTF
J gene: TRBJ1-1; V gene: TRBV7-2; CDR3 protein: CASSFSIRGQGEAFF